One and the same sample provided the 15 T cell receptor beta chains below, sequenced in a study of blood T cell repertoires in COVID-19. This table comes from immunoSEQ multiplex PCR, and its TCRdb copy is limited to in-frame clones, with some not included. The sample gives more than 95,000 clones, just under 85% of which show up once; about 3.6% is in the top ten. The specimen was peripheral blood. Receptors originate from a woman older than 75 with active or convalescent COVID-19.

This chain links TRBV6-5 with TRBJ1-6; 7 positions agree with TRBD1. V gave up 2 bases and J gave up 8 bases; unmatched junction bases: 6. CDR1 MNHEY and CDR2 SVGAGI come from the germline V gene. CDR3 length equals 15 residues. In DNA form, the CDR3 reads TGTGCCAGCAGTTACGTAGGGGGCTTGGATTCACCCCTCCACTTT. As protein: CASSYVGGLDSPLHF.

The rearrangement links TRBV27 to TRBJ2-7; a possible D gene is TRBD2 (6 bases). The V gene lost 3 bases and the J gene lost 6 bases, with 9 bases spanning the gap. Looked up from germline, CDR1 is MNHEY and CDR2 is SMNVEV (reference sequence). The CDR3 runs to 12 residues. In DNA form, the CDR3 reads TGTGCCAGCAGTTTTGGGACTGGCGAGCAGTACTTC. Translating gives CASSFGTGEQYF.

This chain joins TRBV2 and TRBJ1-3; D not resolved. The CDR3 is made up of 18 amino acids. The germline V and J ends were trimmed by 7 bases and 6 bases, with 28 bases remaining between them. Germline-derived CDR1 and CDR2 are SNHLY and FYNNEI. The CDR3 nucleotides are TGTGCCAGCACCCTCCGAGGACGGGGAAACGGCCTGGAAAACACCATATATTTT. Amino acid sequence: CASTLRGRGNGLENTIYF.

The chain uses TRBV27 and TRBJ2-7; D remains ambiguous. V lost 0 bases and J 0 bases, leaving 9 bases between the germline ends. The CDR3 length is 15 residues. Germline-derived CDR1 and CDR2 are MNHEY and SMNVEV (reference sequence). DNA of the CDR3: TGTGCCAGCAGTTTATCATCACTGAGCTCCTACGAGCAGTACTTC. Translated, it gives CASSLSSLSSYEQYF.

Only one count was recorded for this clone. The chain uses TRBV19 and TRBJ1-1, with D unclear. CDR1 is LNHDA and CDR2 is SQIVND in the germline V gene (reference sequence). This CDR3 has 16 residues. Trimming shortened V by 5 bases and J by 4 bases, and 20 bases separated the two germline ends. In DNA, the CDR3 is TGTGCCAGTAGTTCCGTATTATGGACTCCATCCACTGAAGCTTTCTTT. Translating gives CASSSVLWTPSTEAFF.

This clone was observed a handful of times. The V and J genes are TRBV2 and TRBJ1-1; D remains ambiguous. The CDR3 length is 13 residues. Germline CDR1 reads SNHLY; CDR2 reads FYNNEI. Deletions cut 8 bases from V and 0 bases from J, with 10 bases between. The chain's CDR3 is CASGESLNTEAFF. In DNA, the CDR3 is TGTGCCAGCGGAGAGTCCTTGAACACTGAAGCTTTCTTT.

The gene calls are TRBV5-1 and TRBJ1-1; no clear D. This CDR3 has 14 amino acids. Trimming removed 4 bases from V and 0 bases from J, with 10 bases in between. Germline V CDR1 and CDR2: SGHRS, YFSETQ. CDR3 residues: CASSPTQVNTEAFF. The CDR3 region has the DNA TGCGCCAGCAGCCCCACCCAGGTGAACACTGAAGCTTTCTTT.

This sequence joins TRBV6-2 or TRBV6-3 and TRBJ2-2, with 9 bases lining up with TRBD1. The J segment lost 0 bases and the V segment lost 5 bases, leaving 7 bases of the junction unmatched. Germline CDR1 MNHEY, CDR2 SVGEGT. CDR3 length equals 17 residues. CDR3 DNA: TGTGCCAGCAGTAAGACAGACAGGGGGTCGAACACCGGGGAGCTGTTTTTT. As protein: CASSKTDRGSNTGELFF.

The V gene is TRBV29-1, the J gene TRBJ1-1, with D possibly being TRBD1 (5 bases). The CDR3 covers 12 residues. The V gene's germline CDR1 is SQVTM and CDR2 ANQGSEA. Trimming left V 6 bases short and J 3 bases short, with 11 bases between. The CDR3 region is CSVGRGDTEAFF. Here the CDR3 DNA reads TGCAGCGTAGGACGGGGGGACACTGAAGCTTTCTTT.

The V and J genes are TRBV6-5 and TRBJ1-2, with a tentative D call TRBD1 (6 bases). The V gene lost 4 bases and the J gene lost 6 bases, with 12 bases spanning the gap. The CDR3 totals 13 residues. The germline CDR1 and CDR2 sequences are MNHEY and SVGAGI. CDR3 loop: CASSSGYRDGYTF. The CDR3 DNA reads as TGTGCCAGCAGTTCGGGGTACAGGGATGGCTACACCTTC.

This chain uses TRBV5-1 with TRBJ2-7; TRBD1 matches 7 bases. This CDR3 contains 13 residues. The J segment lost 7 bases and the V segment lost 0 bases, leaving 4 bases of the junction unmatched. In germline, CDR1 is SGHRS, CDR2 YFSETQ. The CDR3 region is CASSLGQGEEQYF. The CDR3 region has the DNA TGCGCCAGCAGCTTGGGACAGGGAGAAGAGCAGTACTTC.

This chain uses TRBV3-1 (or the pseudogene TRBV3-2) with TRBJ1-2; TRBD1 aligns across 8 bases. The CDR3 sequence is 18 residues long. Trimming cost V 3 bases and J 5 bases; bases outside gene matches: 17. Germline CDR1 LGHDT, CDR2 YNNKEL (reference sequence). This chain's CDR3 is CASSHLRDRLRGVYGYTF. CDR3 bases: TGTGCCAGCAGCCATCTCCGGGACAGGCTAAGAGGGGTATATGGCTACACCTTC.

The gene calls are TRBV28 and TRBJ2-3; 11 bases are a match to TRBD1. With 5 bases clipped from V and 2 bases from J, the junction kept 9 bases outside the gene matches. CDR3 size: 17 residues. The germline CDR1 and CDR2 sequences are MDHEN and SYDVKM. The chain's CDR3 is CASSETGDRGTTDTQYF. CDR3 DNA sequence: TGTGCCAGCAGTGAAACTGGGGACAGGGGGACCACAGATACGCAGTATTTT.

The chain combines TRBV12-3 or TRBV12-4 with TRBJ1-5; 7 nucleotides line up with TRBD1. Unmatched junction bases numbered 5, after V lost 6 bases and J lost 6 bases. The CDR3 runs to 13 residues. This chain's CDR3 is CASSRTGAQPQHF. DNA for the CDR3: TGTGCCAGCAGCCGGACAGGCGCTCAGCCCCAGCATTTT.

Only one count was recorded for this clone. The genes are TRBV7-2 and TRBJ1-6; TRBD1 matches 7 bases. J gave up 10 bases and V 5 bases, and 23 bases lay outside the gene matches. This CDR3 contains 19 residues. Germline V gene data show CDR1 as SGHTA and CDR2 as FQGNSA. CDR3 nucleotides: TGTGCCAGCAGCCCTCGACAGGGTCTCGGTTCGGGCCTCGGCTCACCCCTCCACTTT. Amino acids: CASSPRQGLGSGLGSPLHF.